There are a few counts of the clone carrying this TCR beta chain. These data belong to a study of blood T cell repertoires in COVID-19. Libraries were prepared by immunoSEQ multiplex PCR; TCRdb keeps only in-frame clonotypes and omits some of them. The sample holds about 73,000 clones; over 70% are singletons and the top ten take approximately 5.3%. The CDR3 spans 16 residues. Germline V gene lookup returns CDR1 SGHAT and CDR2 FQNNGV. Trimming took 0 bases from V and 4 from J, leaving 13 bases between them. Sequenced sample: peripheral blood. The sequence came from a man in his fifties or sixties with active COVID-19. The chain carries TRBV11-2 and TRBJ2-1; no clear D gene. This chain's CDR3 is CASSLDRPETYNEQFF. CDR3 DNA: TGTGCCAGCAGCTTAGATCGCCCAGAAACGTACAATGAGCAGTTCTTC.